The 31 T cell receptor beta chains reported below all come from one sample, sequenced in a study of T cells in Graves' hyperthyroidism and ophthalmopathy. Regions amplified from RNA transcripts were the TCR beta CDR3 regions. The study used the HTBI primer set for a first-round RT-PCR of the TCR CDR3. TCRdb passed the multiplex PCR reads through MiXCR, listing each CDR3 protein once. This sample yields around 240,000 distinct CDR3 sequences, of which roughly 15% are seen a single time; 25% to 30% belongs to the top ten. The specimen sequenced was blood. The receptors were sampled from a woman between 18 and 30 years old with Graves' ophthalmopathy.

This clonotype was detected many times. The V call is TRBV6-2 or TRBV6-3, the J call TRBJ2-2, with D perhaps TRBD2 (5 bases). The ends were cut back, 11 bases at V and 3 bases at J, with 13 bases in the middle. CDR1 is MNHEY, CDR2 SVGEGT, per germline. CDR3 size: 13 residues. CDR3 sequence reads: CAGGPQHTGELFF. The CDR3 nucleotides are TGTGCCGGAGGCCCCCAGCACACCGGGGAGCTGTTTTTT.

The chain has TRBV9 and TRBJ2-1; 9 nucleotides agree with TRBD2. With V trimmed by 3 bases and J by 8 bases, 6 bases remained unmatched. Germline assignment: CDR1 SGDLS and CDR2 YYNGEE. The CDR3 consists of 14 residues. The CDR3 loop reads CASSESGLAHEQFF. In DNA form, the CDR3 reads TGTGCCAGCAGCGAGTCGGGACTAGCCCATGAGCAGTTCTTC.

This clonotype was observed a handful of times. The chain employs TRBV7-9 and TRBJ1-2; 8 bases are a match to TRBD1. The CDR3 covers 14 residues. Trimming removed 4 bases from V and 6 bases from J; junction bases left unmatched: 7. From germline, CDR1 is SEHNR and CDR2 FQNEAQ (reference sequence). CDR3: CASSSPRTGNGYTF. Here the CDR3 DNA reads TGTGCCAGCAGCTCCCCCCGGACAGGGAATGGCTACACCTTC.

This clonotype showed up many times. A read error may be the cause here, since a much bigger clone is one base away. The CDR3, as DNA: TGTGCCAGCAGCTTGGAGACAGGGTCAGATACGCAGTATTTT. Translating it yields CASSLETGSDTQYF. The chain carries TRBV5-5 and TRBJ2-3; 7 positions match TRBD1. The V and J ends lost 0 bases and 4 bases, in that order; junction bases with no gene match: 2. The CDR3 covers 14 residues. Per the germline V gene, CDR1 is SGHKS and CDR2 is YYEKEE (reference sequence).

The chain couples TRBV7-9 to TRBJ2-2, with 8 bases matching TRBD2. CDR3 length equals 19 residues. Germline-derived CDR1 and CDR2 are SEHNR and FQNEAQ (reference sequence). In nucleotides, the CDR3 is TGTGTGCTTTTGCGACTAGCGTTTAATGGCCGAGAGGAAACCGGGGAGCTGTTTTTT. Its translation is CVLLRLAFNGREETGELFF.

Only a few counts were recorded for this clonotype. CDR3 in amino acids: CASSSTGTSGRYEQFF. In nucleotides, the CDR3 is TGTGCCAGCAGCTCGACCGGGACTAGCGGGAGGTATGAGCAGTTCTTC. This rearrangement joins TRBV13 to TRBJ2-1; 15 bases line up with TRBD2. The germline gives CDR1 PRHDT, CDR2 FYEKMQ (reference sequence). V shed 4 bases and J 8 bases; nucleotides not matched to a gene: 6. The CDR3 is made up of 16 amino acids.

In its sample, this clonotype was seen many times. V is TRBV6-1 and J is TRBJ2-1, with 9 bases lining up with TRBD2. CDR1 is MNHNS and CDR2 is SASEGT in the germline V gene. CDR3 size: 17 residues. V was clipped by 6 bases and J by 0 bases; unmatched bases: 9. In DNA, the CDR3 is TGTGCCAGCAGATCCGGGACTAGCCACTTCTCCTACAATGAGCAGTTCTTC. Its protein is CASRSGTSHFSYNEQFF.

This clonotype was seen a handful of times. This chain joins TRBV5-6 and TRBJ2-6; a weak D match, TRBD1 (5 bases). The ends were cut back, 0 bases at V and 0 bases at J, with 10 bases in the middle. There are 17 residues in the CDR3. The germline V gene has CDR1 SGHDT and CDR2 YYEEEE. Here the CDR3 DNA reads TGTGCCAGCAGCTTGGGGGGCACTACCTCTGGGGCCAACGTCCTGACTTTC. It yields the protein CASSLGGTTSGANVLTF. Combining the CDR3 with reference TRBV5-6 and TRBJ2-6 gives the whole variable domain DAGVTQSPTHLIKTRGQQVTLRCSPKSGHDTVSWYQQALGQGPQFIFQYYEEEERQRGNFPDRFSGHQFPNYSSELNVNALLLGDSALYLCASSLGGTTSGANVLTFGAGSRLTVL.

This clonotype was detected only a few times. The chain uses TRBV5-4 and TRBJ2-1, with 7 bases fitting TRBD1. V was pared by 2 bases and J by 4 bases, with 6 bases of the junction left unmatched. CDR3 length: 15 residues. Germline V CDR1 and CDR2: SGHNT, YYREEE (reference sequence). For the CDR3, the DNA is TGTGCCAGCAGCTTCGGGACAGAACTTTACAATGAGCAGTTCTTC. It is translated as CASSFGTELYNEQFF.

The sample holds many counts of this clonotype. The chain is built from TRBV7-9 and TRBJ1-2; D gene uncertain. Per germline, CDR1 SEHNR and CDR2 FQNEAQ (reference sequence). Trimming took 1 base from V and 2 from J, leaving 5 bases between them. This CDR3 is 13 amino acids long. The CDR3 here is CASSLVQNYGYTF. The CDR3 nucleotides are TGTGCCAGCAGCTTAGTACAGAACTATGGCTACACCTTC.

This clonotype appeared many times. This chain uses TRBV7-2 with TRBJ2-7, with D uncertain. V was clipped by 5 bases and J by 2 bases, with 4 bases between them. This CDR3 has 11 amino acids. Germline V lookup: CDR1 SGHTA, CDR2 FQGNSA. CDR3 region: CASSAAYEQYF. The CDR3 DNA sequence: TGTGCCAGCAGCGCAGCCTACGAGCAGTACTTC.

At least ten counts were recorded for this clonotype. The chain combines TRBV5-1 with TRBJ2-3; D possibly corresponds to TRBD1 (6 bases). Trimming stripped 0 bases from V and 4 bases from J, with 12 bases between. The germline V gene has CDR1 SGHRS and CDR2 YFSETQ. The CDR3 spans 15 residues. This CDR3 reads CASSLVVQGSDTQYF. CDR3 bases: TGCGCCAGCAGCTTGGTCGTTCAGGGGTCAGATACGCAGTATTTT.

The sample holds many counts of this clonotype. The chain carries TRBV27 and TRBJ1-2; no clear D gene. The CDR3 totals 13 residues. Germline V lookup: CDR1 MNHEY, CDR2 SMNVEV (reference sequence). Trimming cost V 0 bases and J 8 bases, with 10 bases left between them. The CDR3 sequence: CASSLSPTGGYTF. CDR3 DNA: TGTGCCAGCAGTTTATCACCGACGGGAGGCTACACCTTC.

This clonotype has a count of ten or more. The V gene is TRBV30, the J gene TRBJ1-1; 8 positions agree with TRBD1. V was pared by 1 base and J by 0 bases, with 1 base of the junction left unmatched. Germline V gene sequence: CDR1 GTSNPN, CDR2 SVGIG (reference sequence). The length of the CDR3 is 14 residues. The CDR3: CAWSGTGMNTEAFF. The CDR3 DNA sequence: TGTGCCTGGAGTGGGACAGGGATGAACACTGAAGCTTTCTTT. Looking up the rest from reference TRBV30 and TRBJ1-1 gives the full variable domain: SQTIHQWPATLVQPVGSPLSLECTVEGTSNPNLYWYRQAAGRGLQLLFYSVGIGQISSEVPQNLSASRPQDRQFILSSKKLLLSDSGFYLCAWSGTGMNTEAFFGQGTRLTVV.

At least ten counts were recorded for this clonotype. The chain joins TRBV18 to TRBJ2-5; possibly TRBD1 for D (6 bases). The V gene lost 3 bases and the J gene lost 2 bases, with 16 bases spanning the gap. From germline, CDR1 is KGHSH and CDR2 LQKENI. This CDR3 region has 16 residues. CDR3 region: CASSPRDTPGQETQYF. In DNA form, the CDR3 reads TGTGCCAGCTCACCGAGGGACACCCCTGGGCAAGAGACCCAGTACTTC.

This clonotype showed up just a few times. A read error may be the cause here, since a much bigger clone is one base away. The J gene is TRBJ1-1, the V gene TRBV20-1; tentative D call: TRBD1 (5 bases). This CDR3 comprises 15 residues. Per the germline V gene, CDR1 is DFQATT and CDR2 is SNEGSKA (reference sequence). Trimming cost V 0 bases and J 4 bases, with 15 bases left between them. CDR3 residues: CSARDHRQRGTEAFF. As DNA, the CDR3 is TGCAGTGCTAGAGACCACAGGCAGCGAGGCACTGAAGCTTTCTTT.

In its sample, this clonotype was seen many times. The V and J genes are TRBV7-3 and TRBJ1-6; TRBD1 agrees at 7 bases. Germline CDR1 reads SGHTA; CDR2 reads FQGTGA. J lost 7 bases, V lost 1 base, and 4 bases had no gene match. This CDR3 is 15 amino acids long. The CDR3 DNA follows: TGTGCCAGCAGCTTAAACACAGGGGTAAATTCACCCCTCCACTTT. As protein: CASSLNTGVNSPLHF.

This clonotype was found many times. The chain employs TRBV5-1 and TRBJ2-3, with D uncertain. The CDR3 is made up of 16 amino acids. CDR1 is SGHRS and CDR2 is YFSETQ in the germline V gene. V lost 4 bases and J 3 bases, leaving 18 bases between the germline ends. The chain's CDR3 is CASSPELRKVTDTQYF. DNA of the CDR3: TGCGCCAGCAGCCCCGAGCTTAGAAAGGTGACAGATACGCAGTATTTT. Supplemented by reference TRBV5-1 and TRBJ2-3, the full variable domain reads KAGVTQTPRYLIKTRGQQVTLSCSPISGHRSVSWYQQTPGQGLQFLFEYFSETQRNKGNFPGRFSGRQFSNSRSEMNVSTLELGDSALYLCASSPELRKVTDTQYFGPGTRLTVL.

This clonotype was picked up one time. The CDR3 DNA sequence: TGTGCCAGCACCATCCTAGGGGGGCAGTATGGCTACACCTTC. Amino acids: CASTILGGQYGYTF. This chain joins TRBV28 and TRBJ1-2; tentatively, D is TRBD1 (6 bases). V was shortened by 7 bases and J by 5 bases, with 17 bases between the two germline ends. This CDR3 has 14 residues. CDR1 MDHEN and CDR2 SYDVKM come from the germline V gene.

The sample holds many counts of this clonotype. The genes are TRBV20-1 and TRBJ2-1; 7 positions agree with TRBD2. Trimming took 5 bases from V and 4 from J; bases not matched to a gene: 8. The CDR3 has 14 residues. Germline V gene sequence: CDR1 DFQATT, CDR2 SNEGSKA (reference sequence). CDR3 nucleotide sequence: TGCAGTGCTCTCCGGACTAGAGCATACAATGAGCAGTTCTTC. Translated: CSALRTRAYNEQFF.

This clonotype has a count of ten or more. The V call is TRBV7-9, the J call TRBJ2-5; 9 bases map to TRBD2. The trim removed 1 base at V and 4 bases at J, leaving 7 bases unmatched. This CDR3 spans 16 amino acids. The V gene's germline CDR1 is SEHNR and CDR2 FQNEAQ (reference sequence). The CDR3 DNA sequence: TGTGCCAGCAGCTTAGGCGCTGCGGGAGGGTTAGAGACCCAGTACTTC. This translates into CASSLGAAGGLETQYF. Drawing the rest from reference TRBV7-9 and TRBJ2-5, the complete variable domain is DTGVSQNPRHKITKRGQNVTFRCDPISEHNRLYWYRQTLGQGPEFLTYFQNEAQLEKSRLLSDRFSAERPKGSFSTLEIQRTEQGDSAMYLCASSLGAAGGLETQYFGPGTRLLVL.

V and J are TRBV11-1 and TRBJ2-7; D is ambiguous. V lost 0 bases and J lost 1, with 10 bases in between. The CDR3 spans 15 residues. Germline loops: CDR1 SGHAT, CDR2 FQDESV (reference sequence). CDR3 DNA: TGTGCCAGCAGCTTAGCGGTAGCAGGTTCCTACGAGCAGTACTTC. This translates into CASSLAVAGSYEQYF.

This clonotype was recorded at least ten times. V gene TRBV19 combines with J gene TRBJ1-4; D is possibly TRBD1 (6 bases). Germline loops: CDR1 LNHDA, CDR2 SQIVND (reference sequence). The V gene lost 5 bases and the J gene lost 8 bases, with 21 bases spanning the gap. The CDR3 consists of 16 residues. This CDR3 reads CASSPDGAGENEKLFF. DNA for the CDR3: TGTGCCAGTAGTCCTGATGGGGCAGGGGAGAACGAAAAACTGTTTTTT. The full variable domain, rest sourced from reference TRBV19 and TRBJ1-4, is DGGITQSPKYLFRKEGQNVTLSCEQNLNHDAMYWYRQDPGQGLRLIYYSQIVNDFQKGDIAEGYSVSREKKESFPLTVTSAQKNPTAFYLCASSPDGAGENEKLFFGSGTQLSVL.

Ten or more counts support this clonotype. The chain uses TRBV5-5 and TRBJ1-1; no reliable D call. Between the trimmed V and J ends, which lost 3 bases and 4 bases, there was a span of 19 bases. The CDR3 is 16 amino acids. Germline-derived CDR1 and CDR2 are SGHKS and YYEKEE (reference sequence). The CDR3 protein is CASSSEDLYSGTEAFF. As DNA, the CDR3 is TGTGCCAGCAGCTCCGAAGACCTCTATTCTGGCACTGAAGCTTTCTTT.

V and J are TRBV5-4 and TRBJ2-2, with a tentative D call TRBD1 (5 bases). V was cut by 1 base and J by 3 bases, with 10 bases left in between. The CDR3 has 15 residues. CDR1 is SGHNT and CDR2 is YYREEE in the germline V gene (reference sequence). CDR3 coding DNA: TGTGCCAGCAGCTTGCAGGGCTGGGACACCGGGGAGCTGTTTTTT. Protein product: CASSLQGWDTGELFF.

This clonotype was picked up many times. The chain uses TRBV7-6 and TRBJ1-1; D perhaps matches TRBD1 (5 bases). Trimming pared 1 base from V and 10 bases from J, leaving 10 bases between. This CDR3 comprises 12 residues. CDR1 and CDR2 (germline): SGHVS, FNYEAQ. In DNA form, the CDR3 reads TGTGCCAGCAGCTTAGACGGGGGTGTAGCTTTCTTT. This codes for CASSLDGGVAFF.

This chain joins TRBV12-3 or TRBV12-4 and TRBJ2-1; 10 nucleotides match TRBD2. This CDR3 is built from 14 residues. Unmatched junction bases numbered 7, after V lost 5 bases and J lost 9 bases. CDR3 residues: CASSEAGGPSEQFF. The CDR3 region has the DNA TGTGCCAGCAGTGAAGCGGGAGGGCCTAGTGAGCAGTTCTTC.

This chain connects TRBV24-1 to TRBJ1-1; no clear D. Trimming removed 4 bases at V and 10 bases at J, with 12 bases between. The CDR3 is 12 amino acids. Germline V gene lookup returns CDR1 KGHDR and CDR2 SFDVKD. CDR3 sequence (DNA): TGTGCCACCAGTGACACATACGGTGGAGCTTTCTTT. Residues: CATSDTYGGAFF.

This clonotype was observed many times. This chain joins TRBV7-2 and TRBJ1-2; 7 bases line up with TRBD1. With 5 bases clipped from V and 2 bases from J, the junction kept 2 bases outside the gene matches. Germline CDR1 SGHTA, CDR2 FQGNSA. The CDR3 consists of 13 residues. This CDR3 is CASSLQGNYGYTF. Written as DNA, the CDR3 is TGTGCCAGCAGCCTACAGGGGAACTATGGCTACACCTTC.

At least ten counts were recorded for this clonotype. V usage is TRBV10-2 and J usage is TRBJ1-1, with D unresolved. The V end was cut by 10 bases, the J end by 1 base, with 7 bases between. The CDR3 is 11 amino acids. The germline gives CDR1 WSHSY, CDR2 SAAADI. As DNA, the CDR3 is TGCGCCACGCAGGAGAACACTGAAGCTTTCTTT. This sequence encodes CATQENTEAFF.

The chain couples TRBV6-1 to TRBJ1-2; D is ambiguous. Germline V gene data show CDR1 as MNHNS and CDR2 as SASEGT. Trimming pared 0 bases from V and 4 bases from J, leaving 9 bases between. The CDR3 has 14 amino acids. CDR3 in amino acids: CASSEAGGPYGYTF. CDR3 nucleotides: TGTGCCAGCAGTGAAGCCGGAGGTCCCTATGGCTACACCTTC.